This entry features one T cell receptor (beta chain) sequence. This sample was taken from a study of T cells after yellow fever vaccination. Study information: It was SMART-Seq v4 Ultra Low Input that prepared the fractions with low cell numbers.

With 5 bases removed from V and 1 base from J, the gap between germline ends came to 16 bases. Germline values: CDR1 MNHNS, CDR2 SASEGT. This CDR3 is 16 amino acids long. Using its own MiXCR run on the 5' RACE reads, TCRdb lists one record per CDR3 protein. This table has some 600,000 distinct CDR3 sequences, about 15% appearing once. The material sequenced was PBMCs, taken 4 to 5 days after the first yellow fever vaccination. The chain carries TRBV6-1 and TRBJ2-3; D is tentatively TRBD1 or TRBD2 (6 bases each). The clonotype was recovered from a young man who received the YFV17D yellow fever vaccine. The CDR3 region is CASSPSGGGGTDTQYF. DNA for the CDR3: TGTGCCAGCAGTCCCTCTGGGGGCGGGGGCACAGATACGCAGTATTTT.